This entry concerns a single T cell receptor (beta chain). Libraries were prepared by immunoSEQ multiplex PCR; TCRdb keeps only in-frame clonotypes and omits some of them. The sample lists 490,000 or so clones, 70% to 90% seen once, with 8.3% in the top ten. Participant age was roughly 18 to 89 years, and participants resided in about two dozen US areas. Which cohort a participant joined came from the clinical history participants gave. This entry comes from a study of blood T cell repertoires in COVID-19. Study details: Acute and convalescent COVID-19 specimens originated in the United States, Italy and Spain.

Between the trimmed V and J ends, which lost 5 bases and 5 bases, there was a span of 15 bases. Per germline, CDR1 SGHAT and CDR2 FQNNGV. There are 15 residues in the CDR3. This chain joins TRBV11-2 and TRBJ1-4; D unresolved. The sequence derives from a woman in her sixties who had recovered from COVID-19. What was sequenced was PBMCs or T cells enriched from blood (not recorded which). Here the CDR3 reads CASSHKRSQNEKLFF. CDR3 in DNA: TGTGCCAGCAGCCACAAGCGTAGCCAGAATGAAAAACTGTTTTTT.